This T cell receptor (beta chain) was observed in a study of T cells in localized non-small cell lung cancer. Broader study findings: Increased T cell density in blood showed an association with longer overall survival. The appearance of a median roughly 53 of the top 100 tumor clones was seen in adjacent lung.

The CDR3 consists of 13 residues. CDR1 is SGHNT and CDR2 is YENEEA in the germline V gene. Trimming shortened V by 5 bases and J by 2 bases, and 10 bases separated the two germline ends. In the case of this clone: The antigen is undetermined.

Clones were read by immunoSEQ multiplex PCR, and TCRdb kept only the in-frame ones, dropping some. The repertoire has 55,000 to 65,000 clones, approximately 91% of them found once; the top ten carry 20%. The sequencing used peripheral blood, collected before any cancer treatment. The rearrangement joins TRBV11-3 to TRBJ2-7; D uncertain. The source of this sequence is a man aged 40 to 70 with stage I lung adenocarcinoma. Here the CDR3 reads CASSRHQTYEQYF. In DNA, the CDR3 is TGTGCCAGCAGCAGGCATCAAACCTACGAGCAGTACTTC.